Listed below are T cell receptor beta chains from one sample, sequenced in a study of T cells in Graves' hyperthyroidism and ophthalmopathy. TCRdb re-called the multiplex PCR reads with MiXCR, one entry per CDR3 protein. Seen here are hundreds of thousands of distinct CDR3 sequences, over 10% observed once, and the top ten hold about 9.1%. Material: blood. These receptors were taken from a woman aged 18 to 35 with Graves' hyperthyroidism. Each CDR3 is given with its conserved first and last residue. D genes are given only for firm matches. A row's size may be missing; if present it is once, few, many or a size class.

TRBJ2-5,NA,TRBV4-2,15,TRBD2,CASSQGREITETQYF,TGTGCCAGCAGCCAAGGGCGGGAGATTACTGAGACCCAGTACTTC
TRBJ2-7,many,TRBV20-1,14,NA,CSARGSHGLYEQYF,TGCAGTGCTAGAGGTAGCCATGGCCTCTACGAGCAGTACTTC
TRBJ1-6,many,TRBV11-1,15,TRBD1,CASSLRQGVDSPLHF,TGTGCCAGCAGCTTAAGACAGGGCGTCGATTCACCCCTCCACTTT
TRBJ1-1,many,TRBV12-3/TRBV12-4,12,NA,CASSLQGRAAFF,TGTGCCAGCAGCCTACAGGGACGGGCGGCTTTCTTT
TRBJ1-1,many,TRBV5-1,15,NA,CASSSDSTLNTEAFF,TGCGCCAGCAGTTCGGACAGTACCCTGAACACTGAAGCTTTCTTT
TRBJ2-4,many,TRBV28,17,TRBD1,CASSSSGTGGHKNIQYF,TGTGCCAGCAGTTCTTCCGGGACAGGGGGCCACAAAAACATTCAGTACTTC
TRBJ2-5,few,TRBV6-2/TRBV6-3,14,NA,CASSYQGFSETQYF,TGTGCCAGCAGTTACCAGGGTTTCTCAGAGACCCAGTACTTC
TRBJ2-5,many,TRBV9,12,NA,CASSVDSETQYF,TGTGCCAGCAGCGTAGACAGTGAGACCCAGTACTTC
TRBJ1-4,few,TRBV20-1,15,NA,CSAHPPGDFNEKLFF,TGCAGTGCCCACCCCCCCGGGGACTTTAATGAAAAACTGTTTTTT
TRBJ1-6,NA,TRBV4-1,15,NA,CASSQGILGGSPLHF,TGCGCCAGCAGCCAAGGGATCCTAGGCGGTTCACCCCTCCACTTT
TRBJ1-1,many,TRBV18,14,NA,CASSADALATEAFF,TGTGCCAGCTCAGCGGACGCCCTGGCCACTGAAGCTTTCTTT
TRBJ2-5,few,TRBV7-9,14,NA,CASSFTSYQETQYF,TGTGCCAGCAGCTTTACGTCGTACCAAGAGACCCAGTACTTC
TRBJ2-5,many,TRBV5-6,14,TRBD2,CASDRGRAGETQYF,TGTGCCAGCGACCGCGGGAGGGCCGGAGAGACCCAGTACTTC
TRBJ1-5,many,TRBV2,17,NA,CASSRGYRGGSNQPQHF,TGTGCCAGCAGCCGTGGCTACCGTGGGGGTAGCAATCAGCCCCAGCATTTT
TRBJ2-1,few,TRBV20-1,18,TRBD2,CSARGDTSGRRVYNEQFF,TGCAGTGCTAGGGGGGACACTAGCGGGAGACGGGTCTACAATGAGCAGTTCTTC
TRBJ1-2,many,TRBV30,12,NA,CAWSGSGDGYTF,TGTGCCTGGAGTGGGTCAGGGGATGGCTACACCTTC
TRBJ2-5,many,TRBV10-3,13,TRBD2,CAISVRGEETQYF,TGTGCCATCAGTGTGCGGGGGGAAGAGACCCAGTACTTC
TRBJ2-1,many,TRBV12-3/TRBV12-4,16,TRBD2,CASRGGGTRAFNEQFF,TGTGCCAGCAGGGGGGGAGGGACTAGAGCATTCAATGAGCAGTTCTTC
TRBJ2-5,many,TRBV29-1,14,TRBD2,CSVEGEGKRETQYF,TGCAGCGTTGAAGGGGAGGGTAAAAGAGAGACCCAGTACTTC
TRBJ1-2,many,TRBV5-5,15,NA,CASSLGPAQLYGYTF,TGTGCCAGCAGCTTGGGCCCAGCTCAGCTATATGGCTACACCTTC
TRBJ2-3,many,TRBV20-1,13,NA,CSAREFAGVTQYF,TGCAGTGCTAGAGAATTTGCCGGGGTAACGCAGTATTTT
TRBJ2-2,NA,TRBV9,14,NA,CASSNRDVTGELFF,TGTGCCAGCAGCAACCGGGACGTCACCGGGGAGCTGTTTTTT
TRBJ1-2,NA,TRBV6-2/TRBV6-3,13,NA,CASSRNIGGGYTF,TGTGCCAGCAGCCGTAACATTGGAGGGGGCTACACCTTC
TRBJ2-2,few,TRBV9,14,TRBD1,CASTLTGQTGELFF,TGTGCCAGCACCCTGACAGGGCAGACCGGGGAGCTGTTTTTT
TRBJ2-5,many,TRBV20-1,14,TRBD1,CSAPGQGQGETQYF,TGCAGTGCCCCCGGACAGGGCCAAGGAGAGACCCAGTACTTC
TRBJ2-4,NA,TRBV19,15,NA,CASSATTSVGGIQYF,TGTGCCAGTAGTGCCACGACTAGTGTTGGTGGCATTCAGTACTTC
TRBJ1-3,NA,TRBV4-1,14,NA,CASSPLGLGNTIYF,TGCGCCAGCAGCCCCTTAGGGCTTGGAAACACCATATATTTT
TRBJ1-5,few,TRBV28,15,NA,CASSLYRQGNRPQHF,TGTGCCAGCAGTTTATATAGGCAGGGCAATCGGCCCCAGCATTTT
TRBJ2-7,many,TRBV6-1,15,NA,CASSDRDILSYEQYF,TGTGCCAGCAGTGACCGGGACATCCTCTCCTACGAGCAGTACTTC
TRBJ1-5,few,TRBV9,16,TRBD1,CASSAGQGHSNQPQHF,TGTGCCAGCAGCGCCGGACAGGGACATAGCAATCAGCCCCAGCATTTT
TRBJ2-2,NA,TRBV7-3,14,NA,CASRVGSNTGELFF,TGTGCCAGCAGGGTGGGATCGAACACCGGGGAGCTGTTTTTT
TRBJ2-2,few,TRBV7-9,14,NA,CASSTQGSGGELFF,TGTGCCAGCAGCACACAGGGCTCGGGCGGGGAGCTGTTTTTT
TRBJ1-1,few,TRBV6-1,16,NA,CASRGAGGRGNTEAFF,TGTGCCAGCAGAGGGGCCGGGGGCAGGGGGAACACTGAAGCTTTCTTT
TRBJ2-3,many,TRBV2,12,NA,CASSPFTDTQYF,TGTGCCAGCTCACCGTTCACAGATACGCAGTATTTT
TRBJ1-2,many,TRBV28,12,NA,CASSNPIHGYTF,TGTGCCAGCAGCAATCCAATTCATGGCTACACCTTC
TRBJ1-1,many,TRBV18,18,NA,CASSPLESGDRMSAEAFF,TGTGCCAGCTCACCACTGGAGTCGGGCGACAGAATGAGCGCTGAAGCTTTCTTT
TRBJ2-7,many,TRBV7-9,13,NA,CASSSVGRQGGNF,TGTGCCAGCAGCTCGGTCGGAAGGCAGGGAGGAAACTTC
TRBJ1-1,many,TRBV20-1,13,NA,CSASDWDNTEAFF,TGCAGTGCTTCAGACTGGGATAACACTGAAGCTTTCTTT
TRBJ2-3,NA,TRBV14,17,TRBD1,CASSQLTGGLMTDTQYF,TGTGCCAGCAGCCAGCTGACAGGGGGCCTCATGACAGATACGCAGTATTTT
TRBJ1-1,many,TRBV2,13,NA,CASSEWENTEAFF,TGTGCCAGCAGTGAATGGGAGAACACTGAAGCTTTCTTT
TRBJ1-2,many,TRBV20-1,12,TRBD1,CSARGDRDGYTF,TGCAGTGCTAGGGGGGACAGGGATGGCTACACCTTC